This section outlines one T cell receptor (beta chain) sequence together with its context. Its antigen remains unidentified. This sample is drawn from a study of identical twins. Findings of the study overall: Partial confounding of zero-insertion analyses by invariant MAIT and iNKT cells was possible. There was an excess of low generation probability in the out-of-frame alpha sequences that twins shared. Findings came from cross-sectional statistics, without long-term follow-up of donors.

TCRdb called the 5' RACE reads again in MiXCR, with one record for every CDR3 protein. The repertoire holds approximately 470,000 distinct CDR3 sequences, with approximately 14% as singletons. Healthy Caucasians supplied all donations. CDR1 and CDR2 from the germline V gene are MNHNY and SVGAGI (reference sequence). Trimming took 3 bases from V and 10 from J, leaving 10 bases between them. CDR3 length: 13 amino acids. This same sample was also part of a study on yellow fever vaccine responses in identical twins.

This receptor was identified in a woman younger than 35 in good health. The material sequenced was CD4+ T cells sorted from blood. J is TRBJ1-6 and V is TRBV6-6; no clear D gene. The CDR3 bases are TGTGCCAGCAGTTATCCGGGAAGCTCACCCCTCCACTTT. This encodes CASSYPGSSPLHF.